The present T cell receptor beta chain was sequenced within a study of T cell responses to AZD1222 COVID-19 vaccine. Study results and limitations: Among those given AZD1222, only six were seropositive at baseline.

V was pared by 2 bases and J by 0 bases, with 2 bases of the junction left unmatched. The CDR3 covers 16 residues. CDR1 is SGHRS, CDR2 YFSETQ, per germline. In regard to this clone: Its cognate antigen is unknown.

The assay was immunoSEQ multiplex PCR, and TCRdb's table has in-frame clones only and misses some. The repertoire has approximately 100,000 clones, around 87% of them found once; the top ten carry approximately 5.5%. The sequenced sample was peripheral blood, obtained on day 0 of AZD1222 vaccination. The gene calls are TRBV5-1 and TRBJ2-3, with 11 positions matching TRBD1. The clonotype originates from an adult in good health. DNA of the CDR3: TGCGCCAGCAGCTTAGGACAGGGGGCAAGCACAGATACGCAGTATTTT. Its translation is CASSLGQGASTDTQYF.